This T cell receptor (beta chain) was obtained from a study of shared clonotypes between healthy human individuals. Healthy HIV-negative adults with no recent acute infections or vaccinations were recruited as donors. TCRdb's copy holds only in-frame clones and misses some; the assay was immunoSEQ multiplex PCR. The sample holds roughly 1,000,000 clones, about 80% seen once. The germline gives CDR1 SGHRS, CDR2 YFSETQ. This CDR3 is built from 14 residues. Trimming at V came to 5 bases and at J to 7 bases, leaving 9 bases not matched to a gene. This chain joins TRBV5-1 and TRBJ1-2, with 9 bases identical to TRBD1. Specimen: memory CD4+ T cells from PBMCs. Stated subset: CD45RA-negative fraction. The clonotype originates from a man aged 18 to 35 in good health. Some clones in this sample may be carry-over from other donors' samples. The chain's CDR3 is CASSRTGGEAGYTF. CDR3 coding DNA: TGCGCCAGCAGTCGTACAGGGGGCGAGGCTGGCTACACCTTC.